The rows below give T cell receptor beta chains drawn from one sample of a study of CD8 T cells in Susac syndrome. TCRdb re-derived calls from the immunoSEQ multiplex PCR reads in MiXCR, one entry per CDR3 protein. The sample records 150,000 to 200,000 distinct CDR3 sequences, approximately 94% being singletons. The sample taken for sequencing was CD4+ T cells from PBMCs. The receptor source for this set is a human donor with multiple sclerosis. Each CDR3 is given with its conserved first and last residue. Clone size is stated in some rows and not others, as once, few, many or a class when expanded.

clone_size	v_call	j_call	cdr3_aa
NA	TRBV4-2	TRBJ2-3	CASSQDTDSLSDTQYF
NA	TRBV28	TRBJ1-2	CASSPGIGGGYTF
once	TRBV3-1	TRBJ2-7	CASSPAGDWGSYEQYF
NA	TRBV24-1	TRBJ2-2	CATSEKTGGGTPGSCFF
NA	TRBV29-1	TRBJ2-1	CSVEGTGRTSGAYNEQFF
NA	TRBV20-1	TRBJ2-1	CSAKGASRYNEQFF
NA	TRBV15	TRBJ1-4	CATSSLRSGGKLFF
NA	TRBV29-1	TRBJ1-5	CSVLSGNQPQHF
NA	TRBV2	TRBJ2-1	CASSDVYNEQFF
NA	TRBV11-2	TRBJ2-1	CASSFPLAGGYNEQFF
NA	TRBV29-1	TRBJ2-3	CSVGESGSGSDTQYF
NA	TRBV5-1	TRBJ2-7	CASSLGGQIYEQYF
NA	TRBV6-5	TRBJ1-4	CASRPRQGGKLFF
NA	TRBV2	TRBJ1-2	CASSLSAGDGYTF
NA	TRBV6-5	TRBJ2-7	CASTLDRTHEQYF
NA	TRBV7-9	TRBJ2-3	CASSPTGGTDTQYF
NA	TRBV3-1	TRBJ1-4	CASSQGSTTNEKLFF
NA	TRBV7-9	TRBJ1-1	CASSSQYKNTEAFF
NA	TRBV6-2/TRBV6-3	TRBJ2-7	CASSSFPTYEQYF
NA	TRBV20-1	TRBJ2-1	CSAQGSNEQFF
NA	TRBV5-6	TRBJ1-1	CASSLAIIGGPQAFF
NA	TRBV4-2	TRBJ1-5	CASSQEAGLPKGPQHF